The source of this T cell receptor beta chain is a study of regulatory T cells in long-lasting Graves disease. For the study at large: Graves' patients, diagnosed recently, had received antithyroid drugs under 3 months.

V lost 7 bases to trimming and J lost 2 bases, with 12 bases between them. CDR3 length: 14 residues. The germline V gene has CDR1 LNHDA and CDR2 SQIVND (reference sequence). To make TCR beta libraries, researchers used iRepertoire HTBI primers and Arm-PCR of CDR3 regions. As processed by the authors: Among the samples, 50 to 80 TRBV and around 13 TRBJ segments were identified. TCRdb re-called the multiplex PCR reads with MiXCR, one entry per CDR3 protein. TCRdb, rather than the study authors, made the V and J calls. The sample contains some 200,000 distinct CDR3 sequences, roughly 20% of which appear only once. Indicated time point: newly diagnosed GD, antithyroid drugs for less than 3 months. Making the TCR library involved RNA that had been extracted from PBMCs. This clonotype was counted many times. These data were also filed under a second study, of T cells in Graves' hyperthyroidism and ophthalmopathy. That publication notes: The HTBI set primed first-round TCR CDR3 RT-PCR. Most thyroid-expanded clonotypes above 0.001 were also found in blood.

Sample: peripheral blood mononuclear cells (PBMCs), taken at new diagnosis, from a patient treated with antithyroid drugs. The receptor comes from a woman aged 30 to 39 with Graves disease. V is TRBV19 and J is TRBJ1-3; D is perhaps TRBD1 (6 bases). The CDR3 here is CASNARGTGNTIYF. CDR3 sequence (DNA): TGTGCCAGTAACGCCAGGGGAACTGGAAACACCATATATTTT.